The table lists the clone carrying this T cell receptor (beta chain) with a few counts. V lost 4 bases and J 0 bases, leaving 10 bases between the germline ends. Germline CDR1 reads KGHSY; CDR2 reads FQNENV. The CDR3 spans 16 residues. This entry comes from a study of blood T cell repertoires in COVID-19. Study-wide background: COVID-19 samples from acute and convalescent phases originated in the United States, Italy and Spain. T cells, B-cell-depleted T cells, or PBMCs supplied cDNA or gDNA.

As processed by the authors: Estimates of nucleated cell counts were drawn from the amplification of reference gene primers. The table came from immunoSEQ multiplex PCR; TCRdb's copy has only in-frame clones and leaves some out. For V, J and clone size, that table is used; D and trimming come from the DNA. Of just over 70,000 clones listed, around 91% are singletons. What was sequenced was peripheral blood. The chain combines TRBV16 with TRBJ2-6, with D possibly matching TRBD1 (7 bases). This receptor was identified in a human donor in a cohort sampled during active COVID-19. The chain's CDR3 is CASSRQGGSGANVLTF. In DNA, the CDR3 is TGTGCCAGCAGCCGGCAGGGGGGCTCTGGGGCCAACGTCCTGACTTTC.